This TCR beta chain appears in the sequencing data of a study of cytomegalovirus exposure and HLA in healthy donors (TCRdb year 2017). With respect to the entire study: In an earlier analysis of approximately 500 of the donors, about 260 Gb of sequence data and 117 million unique TCR beta sequences from 150 million to 200 million T cells were reported. Genome-wide SNP genotypes for about three fifths of the roughly 670 donors were used in a later genetic analysis, which treated that subset as a discovery cohort. The number of donors typed differed by locus, with 629-630 for A, B, C, DRB1 and DQB1, roughly 520 for DQA1, approximately 570 for DPA1, and approximately 470 for DPB1. A later analysis re-examined previously published TCR beta repertoires from roughly 720 donors and added high-resolution HLA genotyping to investigate patterns of TCR occurrence. Along with the roughly 670-subject first cohort, a separate validation cohort of around 120 different subjects was used. Using immunosequencing, the study profiled T cell repertoires from 666 subjects and related those repertoires to cytomegalovirus serostatus. All discovery cohort repertoires had been generated on a single sequencing platform. In an earlier analysis of about 590 of the donors, high-throughput TCR beta sequencing was used to judge whether each TCR beta V gene segment behaved as functional or pseudogenic. Because of strong linkage in the cohort, roughly 5 DR-DQ haplotypes were treated as single units for association and clustering. Among 300 to 450 genotyped donors of the cohort, an average of about 240,000 unique TCR beta nucleotide sequences were sequenced per donor, about a sixth of them non-productive. Of the roughly 400 genotyped donors, about 80% fell in the genetic ancestry cluster associated with self-reported Caucasian donors. The later analysis used no new phenotypic data to find candidate immune exposures, relying instead on TCR beta sequences and their occurrence across donors. An early release that covered some 630 HLA-typed donors contained approximately 300 gigabases of sequencing data and tens of millions of unique TCR sequences. The study combined high-throughput TCR immunosequencing, statistical association of individual TCRs with disease status, and machine learning to predict cytomegalovirus infection status. HLA typing included class I and class II loci at four-digit resolution. The study was designed to test whether signatures of past pathogen exposure could be identified by cataloging public T cell receptors. Alongside the repertoire data, information on donor age, sex, ethnicity and CMV serostatus was compiled. Broad study findings and their caveats: The only immune exposure information available for the cohort was CMV serostatus. Linkage disequilibrium might explain the correlated functional status among segregating V segments, but an unknown experimental factor could not be excluded. A later analysis found that TCR association rates varied across HLA loci, with DRB1 alleles showing the most associated TCRs and HLA-C alleles the fewest. At a false discovery rate of 0.05, a later analysis linked approximately 18,000 TCR beta sequences to specific HLA alleles. It was suggested by the authors that the approach could potentially be generalized to other disease states and immunological phenotypes. Roughly uniform sequencing depth across donors was assumed in presence/absence analyses, although this assumption may not hold. The earlier analysis of 587 of the donors excluded some 15 rarely observed V segments, including chromosome 9 orphons, because counts were too low. Strong co-occurrence of HLA alleles, especially DR and DQ, made assigning TCR associations to individual alleles difficult. In an earlier analysis of some 640 of the donors, most TCR beta V segments were observed in productive rearrangements about 87% or about 30% of the time, broadly matching IMGT annotations. The classifier was reported to diagnose cytomegalovirus status with high specificity and sensitivity in both the original and validation cohorts. This cohort had only TCR beta chains sequenced, and the lack of alpha or paired-chain data limited which features could be detected. In a later genetic analysis, a missense DCLRE1C variant was associated with V-gene and J-gene trimming of TCR beta chains, and the association was replicated in an independent cohort. HLA typing was unavailable for some donors at each locus, so association tests used only the typed subset. A later analysis reported that several top co-occurrence clusters appeared linked to parvovirus B19, influenza, CMV and Epstein-Barr virus. Compared with equally common non-associated chains, HLA-associated TCR beta chains in a later analysis were more clonally expanded and had lower generation probabilities. A further reported finding was that TCR beta sequences accurately predicted the HLA-A and HLA-B alleles for most subjects in the first cohort. Three of the identified cytomegalovirus-associated TCR beta chains were confirmed in vitro to be specific for cytomegalovirus antigens. Compared with the approximately 670-donor mean, donors in an Asian-associated ancestry cluster had fewer N-insertions in productive TCRs, according to a later genetic analysis. The 87-base-pair reads could not distinguish some IMGT-functional V segments, including TRBV6-2 and TRBV6-3, so those segments were excluded. The study listed 150 to 200 TCR beta chains as associated with cytomegalovirus. A later analysis found that most CMV-associated TCR beta chains appeared HLA-restricted, with HLA associations seemingly driven largely by CMV exposure. Most TCR sequences were observed very rarely across donors, whereas some public TCRs were present in many individuals. The sequencing pipeline was judged likely to have produced a cluster of highly shared sequence variants as a technical artifact.

Libraries were constructed by the immunoSEQ multiplex PCR assay. For the multiplex PCR, a mixture combining 60 forward primers for TCR Vbeta segments and 13 reverse primers for TCR Jbeta segments was used. The CDR3 region of rearranged TCR beta genes was amplified from genomic DNA with a multiplex PCR assay. On the Illumina HiSeq System, the amplified TCR beta libraries were sequenced as 87-base-pair reads. As for the authors' bioinformatics: A later analysis counted about 80 million unique TCR beta chains across the 550 to 700 repertoires, and roughly 9.9 million of these chains were shared by at least two donors. Raw reads were error-corrected and collapsed into unique sequences with a nearest-neighbor algorithm that merged closely related sequences to remove PCR and sequencing errors. Alignment of CDR3 sequences to IMGT reference sequences was used to assign V, D and J gene segments. Each retained sequence needed at least a six-nucleotide match to both a V gene segment and a J gene segment. A rearrangement counted as productive if the CDR3 had no stop codons and remained in frame with V and J, and every other rearrangement counted as non-productive. CDR3 was defined according to IMGT convention as the region running from the second conserved V-encoded cysteine to the conserved J-encoded phenylalanine. The earlier analysis of 500 to 600 of the donors excluded sequences that lacked an unambiguous match to a single V gene segment. An earlier analysis of a few hundred of the donors classified V segments as functional when productive rearrangements were above 56.7% and as segregating when the standard deviation between donors was above 5%. A statistical classification framework was developed to diagnose cytomegalovirus status using the catalog of TCR beta chain sequences. In a later analysis, V and J genes were assigned by comparing TCR nucleotide sequences against IMGT/GENE-DB human TR gene sequences. Using the TCRdist pipeline, a later analysis assigned CDR3 sequences along with most-parsimonious VDJ recombination scenarios. In a later analysis, each TCR beta chain was defined by its CDR3 amino acid sequence together with its V-gene family, and reads lacking a unique V-gene family were excluded. In a later analysis, fewer than 600 highly shared, low-generation-probability nucleotide sequences were removed to address suspected cross-contamination and a sequencing artifact. For each public chain, a later analysis derived a clonal expansion index from normalized ranks of inferred template counts within each repertoire. In a later analysis, generation probabilities were computed with a VDJ recombination model fitted to out-of-frame rearrangements, and the resulting probabilities were checked against IGoR. In a later analysis, hypergeometric tests were used to score TCR-TCR, TCR-HLA and TCR-CMV co-occurrence, with a repertoire-size bias correction applied to TCR pairs. A later analysis estimated false discovery rates by permuting HLA or CMV assignments 20 times. In a later analysis, co-occurring TCRs were grouped with DBSCAN, and TCRdist sequence similarity was added when clustering was performed within HLA-allele-positive subsets. Repertoires with fewer than 30,000 or more than 120,000 public chains were left out of co-occurrence clustering, as were several repertoires with anomalous nucleotide sharing. In its TCRdb copy, this immuneACCESS table keeps in-frame sequences only and misses some clones. Where compared with another copy, unresolved V genes explain less than half of these, and the others have no known cause. The V and J calls and clone size come from that table; D and trimming were worked out from the DNA. This sample comprises around 87,000 clones, over 75% of them detected only once. 1% to 1.5% of the sample rests with the top ten.

Worth noting for this clone: This receptor's antigen is unknown. Base qualities are missing; no much larger clone stands one base away.

Taken from cysteine to phenylalanine, the CDR3 has 20 residues. The sequence is cut down to CDR3 DNA, 60 bases in frame from base 1. Looking up the germline V gene yields CDR1 SQVTM and CDR2 ANQGSEA. V trim: 7 bases; J trim: 2 bases; unmatched bases: 19. The cohort consisted of 600 to 700 healthy bone marrow donors. At the time of sampling, all cohort members were nominally healthy, though unrecorded immune exposures were likely present. The donor tested CMV seropositive, placing the donor among the approximately 290 seropositive members of the cohort. Every donor gave a peripheral blood sample, and the peripheral blood mononuclear cells from that sample were used for TCR beta sequencing. The Qiagen DNeasy Blood Extraction Kit was used to extract genomic DNA from the blood cell samples.

This clonotype was sampled from a girl aged 2 to 9 in good health and CMV-seropositive. Sequenced sample: PBMCs. The chain is assembled from TRBV29-1 and TRBJ2-1; the central 14 bases match TRBD2. The CDR3 here reads CSGGLWGNRLAGGPYNEQFF. The DNA reads TGCAGCGGAGGATTATGGGGCAACCGACTAGCGGGAGGGCCCTACAATGAGCAGTTCTTC.